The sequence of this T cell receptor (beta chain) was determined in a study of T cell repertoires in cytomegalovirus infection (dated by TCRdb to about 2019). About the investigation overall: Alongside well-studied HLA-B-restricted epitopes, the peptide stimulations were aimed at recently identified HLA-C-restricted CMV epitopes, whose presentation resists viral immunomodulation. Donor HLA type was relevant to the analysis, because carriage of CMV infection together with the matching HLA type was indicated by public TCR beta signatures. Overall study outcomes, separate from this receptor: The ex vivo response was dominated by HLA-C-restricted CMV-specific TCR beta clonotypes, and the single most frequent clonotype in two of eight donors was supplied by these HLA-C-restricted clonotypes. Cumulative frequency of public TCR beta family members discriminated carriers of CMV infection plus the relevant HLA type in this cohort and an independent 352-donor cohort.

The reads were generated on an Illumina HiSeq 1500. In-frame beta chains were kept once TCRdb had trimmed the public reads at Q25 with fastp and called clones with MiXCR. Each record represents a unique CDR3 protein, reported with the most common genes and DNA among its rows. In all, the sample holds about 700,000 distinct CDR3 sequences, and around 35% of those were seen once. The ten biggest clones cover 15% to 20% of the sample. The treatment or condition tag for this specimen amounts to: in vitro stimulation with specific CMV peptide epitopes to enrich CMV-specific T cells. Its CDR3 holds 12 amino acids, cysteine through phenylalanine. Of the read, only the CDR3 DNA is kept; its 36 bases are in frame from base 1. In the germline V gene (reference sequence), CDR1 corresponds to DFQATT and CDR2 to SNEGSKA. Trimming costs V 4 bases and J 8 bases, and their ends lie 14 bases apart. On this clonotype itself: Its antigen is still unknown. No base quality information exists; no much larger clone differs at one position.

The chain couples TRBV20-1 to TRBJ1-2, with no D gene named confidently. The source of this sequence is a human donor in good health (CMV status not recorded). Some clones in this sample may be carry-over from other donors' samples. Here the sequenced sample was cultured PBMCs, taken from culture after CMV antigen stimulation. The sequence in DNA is TGCAGTGCTACTCTGAGAACGGGGGGCTACACCTTC. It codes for CSATLRTGGYTF.